These T cell receptor beta chains were read from a single sample in a study of chemoradiotherapy in HPV16-positive cancers. Generated by immunoSEQ multiplex PCR, the TCRdb table keeps only in-frame clones and is missing some. The table lists about 36,000 clones, about 90% of them singletons, with 3.6% in the top ten. This material consisted of blood, taken from a patient who underwent chemoradiotherapy. The receptors here all came from a human donor with HPV-associated anogenital cancer. Both conserved end residues are part of each CDR3. D genes are given only for firm matches. Clone size is stated in some rows and not others, as once, few, many or a class when expanded.

V,D,length,size,J,DNA,CDR3
TRBV6-1,-,15,-,TRBJ2-2,TGTGCCAGCCGCCCAGGACGGGGACTTGCAGGGGAGCTGTTTTTT,CASRPGRGLAGELFF
TRBV4-1,-,15,-,TRBJ2-1,TGCGCCAGCAGCCAAGATGAAGGGCTTGGAAATGAGCAGTTCTTC,CASSQDEGLGNEQFF
TRBV2,-,15,-,TRBJ1-6,TGTGCCAGCACTGGACAGATTAACTATAATTCACCCCTCCACTTT,CASTGQINYNSPLHF
TRBV27,TRBD1,14,-,TRBJ1-5,TGTGCCAGCAGGACCGGGACAGGGACTCAGCCCCAGCATTTT,CASRTGTGTQPQHF
TRBV4-2,TRBD2,18,once,TRBJ2-2,TGTGCCAGCAGCCAGCCGACTAGCGGGGGGCCAAACACCGGGGAGCTGTTTTTT,CASSQPTSGGPNTGELFF
TRBV7-8,-,12,-,TRBJ1-1,TGTGCCAGCAGCCCTACGTATCTCGAGACTTTCTTT,CASSPTYLETFF
TRBV9,-,16,-,TRBJ1-6,TGTGCCAGCAGCGGAAGCATGGGACACTATAATTCACCCCTCCACTTT,CASSGSMGHYNSPLHF
TRBV19,-,15,-,TRBJ2-3,TGTGCCAGTAGTTTACGCGGCAGGGGAAAAGATACGCAGTATTTT,CASSLRGRGKDTQYF
TRBV2,TRBD1,14,-,TRBJ1-5,TGTGCCAGCAAGGACAGGGTCGGTAATCAGCCCCAGCATTTT,CASKDRVGNQPQHF
TRBV2,-,15,-,TRBJ1-3,TGTGCCAGCAGTGAAGCGGCGGGGTTTGGAAACACCATATATTTT,CASSEAAGFGNTIYF
TRBV5-5,-,15,-,TRBJ1-5,TGTGCCAGCAGCTTGGGCAGGGCAGGAGATCAGCCCCAGCATTTT,CASSLGRAGDQPQHF
TRBV6-1,TRBD1,16,-,TRBJ1-1,TGTGCCAGCAGTGGGACAGGTTTAGGGGCAGTAACTGAAGCTTTCTTT,CASSGTGLGAVTEAFF
TRBV2,-,15,-,TRBJ2-2,TGTGCCAGCAGTGGACCGGACACGTTATCCGGGGAGCTGTTTTTT,CASSGPDTLSGELFF
TRBV4-3,-,19,-,TRBJ1-4,TGCGCCAGCAGCCAAGATAGGCCCAATACAGGGAGAGCCCTAGAAAAACTGTTTTTT,CASSQDRPNTGRALEKLFF
TRBV11-2,-,13,-,TRBJ2-5,TGTGCCAGCAGCTTAGGACAGCCGGAGACCCAGTACTTC,CASSLGQPETQYF
TRBV5-1,-,14,-,TRBJ2-7,TGCGCCAGCAGCTTGGAGGTAGGGAGCGGCGAGCAGTACTTC,CASSLEVGSGEQYF
TRBV7-2,-,15,-,TRBJ1-2,TGTGCCAGCAGCTTAGAGTCGGCGGGCAACTATGGCTACACCTTC,CASSLESAGNYGYTF
TRBV11-3,-,15,-,TRBJ1-3,TGTGCCAGCAGCCCCAGCCACGTCTCTGGAAACACCATATATTTT,CASSPSHVSGNTIYF
TRBV5-1,-,13,-,TRBJ1-4,TGCGCCAGCAGCTTGGACCCGGAAGGAAAACTGTTTTTT,CASSLDPEGKLFF
TRBV6-6,TRBD1,15,-,TRBJ2-5,TGTGCCAGCAGCACGACAGGGGGAGGGATGGAGACCCAGTACTTC,CASSTTGGGMETQYF
TRBV23-1,-,16,-,TRBJ2-7,TGCGCCAGCAGTCATCAGACAGGCGATATTTACTACGAGCAGTACTTC,CASSHQTGDIYYEQYF
TRBV4-1,-,13,-,TRBJ1-1,TGCGCCAGCAGCCCCAGGGTGCACACTGAAGCTTTCTTT,CASSPRVHTEAFF
TRBV7-8,-,17,once,TRBJ2-7,TGTGCCAGCAGCTTAGCCCATGTAGGGGGGCCCCCCTACGAGCAGTACTTC,CASSLAHVGGPPYEQYF
TRBV7-9,-,15,-,TRBJ1-1,TGTGCCAGCAGCTTAGACGGACGGGAGAACACTGAAGCTTTCTTT,CASSLDGRENTEAFF
TRBV5-1,TRBD1,16,-,TRBJ2-5,TGCGCCAGCAGCAGGGGGCGGACAGGGGGCAGTGAGACCCAGTACTTC,CASSRGRTGGSETQYF
TRBV19,TRBD1,16,-,TRBJ1-1,TGTGCCAGTAGAGATCCCGGGACAGGGACAAACACTGAAGCTTTCTTT,CASRDPGTGTNTEAFF
TRBV18,TRBD2,15,once,TRBJ2-1,TGTGCCAGCTCACCACGAGAGCGGGGGGTCAATGAGCAGTTCTTC,CASSPRERGVNEQFF
TRBV6-1,-,13,-,TRBJ1-2,TGTGCCAGCAGTGAATTGTTTCCTTATGGCTACACCTTC,CASSELFPYGYTF
TRBV9,-,15,once,TRBJ1-4,TGTGCCAGCAGCGCGCCGGGGGGAGATAATGAAAAACTGTTTTTT,CASSAPGGDNEKLFF
TRBV18,-,14,-,TRBJ2-5,TGTGCCAGCTCATCCGACCGTGCCGGGGGGACCCAGTACTTC,CASSSDRAGGTQYF
TRBV18,TRBD2,14,-,TRBJ2-7,TGTGCCAGCTCACCCGGCAGGGAGGGGTACGAGCAGTACTTC,CASSPGREGYEQYF
TRBV14,-,13,-,TRBJ1-1,TGTGCCAGCAGCCAAGATATACACACTGAAGCTTTCTTT,CASSQDIHTEAFF
TRBV27,-,14,-,TRBJ2-5,TGTGCCAGCAGTTTATTAGGGGTAGCGGAGACCCAGTACTTC,CASSLLGVAETQYF
TRBV7-3,-,12,-,TRBJ1-4,TGTGCCAGCGGATTGGGGAATGAAAAACTGTTTTTT,CASGLGNEKLFF
TRBV11-2,-,16,-,TRBJ2-2,TGTGCCAGCAGCTCCCTCACCCAATTAGGGACCCGGGAGCTGTTTTTT,CASSSLTQLGTRELFF
TRBV19,TRBD1,15,-,TRBJ1-6,TGTGCCAGTAGGCTGAGACAGGGAAACAATTCACCCCTCCACTTT,CASRLRQGNNSPLHF
TRBV7-8,-,13,-,TRBJ2-3,TGTGCCAGCAGCTTAGATTGGTCAGATACGCAGTATTTT,CASSLDWSDTQYF
TRBV9,-,16,-,TRBJ1-3,TGTGCCAGCAGCGTAGCCAGGAACCACTCTGGAAACACCATATATTTT,CASSVARNHSGNTIYF
TRBV7-8,TRBD1,18,-,TRBJ1-2,TGTGCCAGCAGCAGATCTCCCGGGACAGGACTTACTAACTATGGCTACACCTTC,CASSRSPGTGLTNYGYTF
TRBV2,-,14,-,TRBJ1-5,TGTGCCAGCAAAGGGGTCGGGGGAGGTCAGCCCCAGCATTTT,CASKGVGGGQPQHF
TRBV9,-,12,-,TRBJ1-2,TGTGCCAGCCAAGGCGAGCACTATGGCTACACCTTC,CASQGEHYGYTF
TRBV10-3,TRBD1,14,-,TRBJ1-2,TGTGCCACCTCAACGACAGGGCAGGGGTATGGCTACACCTTC,CATSTTGQGYGYTF
TRBV10-3,TRBD1,13,-,TRBJ1-1,TGTGCCATCCGGGACAGGGGGGTCACTGAAGCTTTCTTT,CAIRDRGVTEAFF
TRBV30,-,15,once,TRBJ1-1,TGTGCCTGGAGCCGCGCAGCCTCGGTGAACACTGAAGCTTTCTTT,CAWSRAASVNTEAFF
TRBV4-1,TRBD1,18,-,TRBJ1-6,TGCGCCAGCAGCCAAACCGGGGACAGGGCATATTCAGCCGCACCCCTCCACTTT,CASSQTGDRAYSAAPLHF
TRBV18,-,13,-,TRBJ2-3,TGTGCCAGCTCCCTCAAACTCACAGATACGCAGTATTTT,CASSLKLTDTQYF
TRBV6-1,TRBD1,16,once,TRBJ1-5,TGTGCCAGCAGTGAACAGATTGGACAGGGCAATCAGCCCCAGCATTTT,CASSEQIGQGNQPQHF